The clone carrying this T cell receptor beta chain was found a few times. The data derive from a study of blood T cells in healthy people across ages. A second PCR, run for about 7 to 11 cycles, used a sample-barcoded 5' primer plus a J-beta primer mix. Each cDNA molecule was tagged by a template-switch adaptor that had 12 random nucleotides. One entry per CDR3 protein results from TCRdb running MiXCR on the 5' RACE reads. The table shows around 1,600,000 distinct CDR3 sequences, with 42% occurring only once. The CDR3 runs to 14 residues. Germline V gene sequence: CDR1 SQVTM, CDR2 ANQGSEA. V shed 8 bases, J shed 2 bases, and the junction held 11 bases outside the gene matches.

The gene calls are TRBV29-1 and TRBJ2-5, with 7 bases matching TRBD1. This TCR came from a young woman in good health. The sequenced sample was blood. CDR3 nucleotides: TGCAGCTCCGTGAGAGGGGGCGGTCAAGAGACCCAGTACTTC. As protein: CSSVRGGGQETQYF.